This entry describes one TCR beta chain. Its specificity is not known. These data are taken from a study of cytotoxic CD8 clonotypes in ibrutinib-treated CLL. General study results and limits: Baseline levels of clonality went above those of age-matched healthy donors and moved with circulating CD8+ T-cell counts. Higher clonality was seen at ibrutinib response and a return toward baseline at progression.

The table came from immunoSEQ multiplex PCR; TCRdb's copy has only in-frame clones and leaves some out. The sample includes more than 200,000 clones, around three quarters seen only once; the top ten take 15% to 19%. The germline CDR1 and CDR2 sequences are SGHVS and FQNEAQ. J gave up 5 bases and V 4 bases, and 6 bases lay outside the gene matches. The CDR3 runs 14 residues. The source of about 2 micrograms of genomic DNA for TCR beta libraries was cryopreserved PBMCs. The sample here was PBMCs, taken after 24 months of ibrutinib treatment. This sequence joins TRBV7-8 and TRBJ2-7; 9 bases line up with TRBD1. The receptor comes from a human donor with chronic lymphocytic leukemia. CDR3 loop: CASSYRDRANEQYF. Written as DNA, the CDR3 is TGTGCCAGCAGCTACCGGGACAGGGCAAACGAGCAGTACTTC.